A single sample gave rise to the 10 T cell receptor beta chains below, sequenced in a study of Tregs in tolerant kidney transplant recipients. Only in-frame clones appear in the TCRdb table, and some are missing; sequencing was by immunoSEQ multiplex PCR. This sample yields tens of thousands of clones, of which 65% to 85% are seen a single time; around 4.5% belongs to the top ten. Sequences were obtained from CD4+ T cells from blood. These receptors originate from a human donor in good health.

The chain employs TRBV5-6 and TRBJ2-3, with D possibly TRBD2 on 5 matching bases. The ends were cut back, 1 base at V and 6 bases at J, with 18 bases in the middle. Germline V gives CDR1 SGHDT, CDR2 YYEEEE. The CDR3 loop spans 16 amino acids. In DNA, the CDR3 is TGTGCCAGCAGCTTGACCCGGACTCTCTCCGGGGATACGCAGTATTTT. Its translation is CASSLTRTLSGDTQYF.

V usage is TRBV7-2 and J usage is TRBJ2-3; D is uncertain. The CDR3 contains 14 residues. The V end lost 3 bases, the J end lost 2 bases, and 9 bases lay between the germline ends. Germline V gives CDR1 SGHTA, CDR2 FQGNSA. CDR3 residues: CASSFKVPTDTQYF. The CDR3 coding sequence is TGTGCCAGCAGCTTCAAAGTCCCCACAGATACGCAGTATTTT.

The chain combines TRBV15 with TRBJ2-3; 10 bases line up with TRBD2. Germline loops: CDR1 LNHNV, CDR2 YYDKDF (reference sequence). Trimming at V came to 5 bases and at J to 0 bases, leaving 8 bases not matched to a gene. The length of the CDR3 is 17 residues. CDR3 nucleotide sequence: TGTGCCACCAGCCCCGGGACTAGCGATTCTAGCACAGATACGCAGTATTTT. Amino acids: CATSPGTSDSSTDTQYF.

The CDR3 reads CASSPGGGPYEQYF. The CDR3 region has the DNA TGTGCCAGCAGCCCTGGAGGGGGGCCCTACGAGCAGTACTTC. This chain links TRBV14 with TRBJ2-7; D tentatively reads TRBD1 or TRBD2 (6 bases each). Germline V gene lookup returns CDR1 SGHDN and CDR2 FVKESK. This CDR3 is built from 14 residues. V shed 4 bases and J shed 2 bases, with 12 bases lying between them.

This chain's CDR3 is CASSESGSAYEQYF. CDR3 bases: TGTGCCAGCAGCGAGAGCGGGTCCGCCTACGAGCAGTACTTC. The V call is TRBV9, the J call TRBJ2-7, with a possible D match to TRBD2 (6 bases). The V gene's germline CDR1 is SGDLS and CDR2 YYNGEE. This CDR3 has 14 amino acids. V lost 3 bases and J 2 bases, leaving 12 bases between the germline ends. Together with reference TRBV9 and TRBJ2-7, the CDR3 gives the full variable domain: DSGVTQTPKHLITATGQRVTLRCSPRSGDLSVYWYQQSLDQGLQFLIQYYNGEERAKGNILERFSAQQFPDLHSELNLSSLELGDSALYFCASSESGSAYEQYFGPGTRLTVT.

The genes are TRBV10-3 and TRBJ1-1, with a possible D match to TRBD1 (6 bases). CDR1 is ENHRY and CDR2 is SYGVKD in the germline V gene. The V end was cut by 5 bases, the J end by 3 bases, with 10 bases between. The CDR3 runs to 13 residues. The CDR3 region has the DNA TGTGCCATCAGTTACAGGGTGGACACTGAAGCTTTCTTT. The encoded protein is CAISYRVDTEAFF.

The chain links TRBV30 to TRBJ2-5; D may be TRBD1 (6 bases). Germline V gene sequence: CDR1 GTSNPN, CDR2 SVGIG (reference sequence). Trimming shortened V by 5 bases and J by 0 bases, and 7 bases separated the two germline ends. CDR3 length: 12 residues. This chain's CDR3 is CAWGQNQETQYF. For the CDR3, the DNA is TGTGCCTGGGGACAGAACCAAGAGACCCAGTACTTC.

This chain joins TRBV7-6 and TRBJ2-7; no reliable D call. Germline V gives CDR1 SGHVS, CDR2 FNYEAQ. The CDR3 consists of 12 residues. Trimming pared 1 base from V and 5 bases from J, leaving 6 bases between. The DNA for the CDR3 is TGTGCCAGCAGCTTAGGAGAACACGAGCAGTACTTC. It encodes CASSLGEHEQYF.

J is TRBJ2-5 and V is TRBV11-3; 7 positions agree with TRBD1. Germline V gene lookup returns CDR1 SGHNT and CDR2 YENEEA. The ends lost 1 base at V and 4 bases at J; junction bases unmatched: 6. The CDR3 extends over 15 amino acids. The CDR3 loop is CASSLVGQLGETQYF. CDR3 nucleotide sequence: TGTGCCAGCAGCTTAGTGGGACAGCTCGGAGAGACCCAGTACTTC.

This rearrangement joins TRBV5-5 to TRBJ1-2; tentatively, D is TRBD1 (5 bases). Germline V gives CDR1 SGHKS, CDR2 YYEKEE (reference sequence). The CDR3 runs 15 residues. The germline V and J ends were trimmed by 1 base and 7 bases, with 17 bases remaining between them. CDR3 sequence (DNA): TGTGCCAGCAGCTTGACCCACCAGGGTGTTGGTGGCTACACCTTC. As protein: CASSLTHQGVGGYTF. Filled out from reference TRBV5-5 and TRBJ1-2, the complete variable domain reads DAGVTQSPTHLIKTRGQQVTLRCSPISGHKSVSWYQQVLGQGPQFIFQYYEKEERGRGNFPDRFSARQFPNYSSELNVNALLLGDSALYLCASSLTHQGVGGYTFGSGTRLTVV.